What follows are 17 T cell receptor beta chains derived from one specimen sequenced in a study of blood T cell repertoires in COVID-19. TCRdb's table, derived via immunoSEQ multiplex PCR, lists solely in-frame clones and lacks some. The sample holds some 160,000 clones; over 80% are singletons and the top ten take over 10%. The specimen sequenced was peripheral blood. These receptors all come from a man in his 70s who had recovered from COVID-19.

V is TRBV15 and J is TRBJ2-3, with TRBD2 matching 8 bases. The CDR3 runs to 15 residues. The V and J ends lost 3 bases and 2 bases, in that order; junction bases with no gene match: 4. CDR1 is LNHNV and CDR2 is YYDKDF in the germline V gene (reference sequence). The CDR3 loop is CATSSTGGPTDTQYF. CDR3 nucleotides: TGTGCCACCAGCAGCACGGGAGGGCCCACAGATACGCAGTATTTT.

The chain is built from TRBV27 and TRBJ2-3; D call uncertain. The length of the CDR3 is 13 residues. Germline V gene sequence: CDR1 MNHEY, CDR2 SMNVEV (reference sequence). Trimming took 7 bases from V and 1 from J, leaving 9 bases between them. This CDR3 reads CASNARGTDTQYF. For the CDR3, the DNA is TGTGCCAGCAACGCGAGAGGCACAGATACGCAGTATTTT.

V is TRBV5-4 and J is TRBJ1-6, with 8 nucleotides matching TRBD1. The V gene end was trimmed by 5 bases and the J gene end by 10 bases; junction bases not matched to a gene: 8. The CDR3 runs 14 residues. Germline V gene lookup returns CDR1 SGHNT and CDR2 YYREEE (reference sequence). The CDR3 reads CASSQDRARSPLHF. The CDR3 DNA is TGTGCCAGCAGTCAGGACAGGGCGCGCTCACCCCTCCACTTT. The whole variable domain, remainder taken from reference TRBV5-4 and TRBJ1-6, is ETGVTQSPTHLIKTRGQQVTLRCSSQSGHNTVSWYQQALGQGPQFIFQYYREEENGRGNFPPRFSGLQFPNYSSELNVNALELDDSALYLCASSQDRARSPLHFGNGTRLTVT.

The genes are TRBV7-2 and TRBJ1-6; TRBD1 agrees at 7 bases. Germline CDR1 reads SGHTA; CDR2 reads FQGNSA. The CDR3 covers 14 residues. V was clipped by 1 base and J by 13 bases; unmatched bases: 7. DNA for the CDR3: TGTGCCAGCAGCTTAGGGGACAGTGTTTATCCCCTCCACTTT. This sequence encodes CASSLGDSVYPLHF.

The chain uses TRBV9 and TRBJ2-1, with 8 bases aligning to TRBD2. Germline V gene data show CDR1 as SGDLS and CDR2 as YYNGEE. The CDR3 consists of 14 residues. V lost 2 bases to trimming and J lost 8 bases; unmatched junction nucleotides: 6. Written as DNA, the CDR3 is TGTGCCAGCAGCGTCCGGGAGGGCAGCTATGAGCAGTTCTTC. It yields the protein CASSVREGSYEQFF.

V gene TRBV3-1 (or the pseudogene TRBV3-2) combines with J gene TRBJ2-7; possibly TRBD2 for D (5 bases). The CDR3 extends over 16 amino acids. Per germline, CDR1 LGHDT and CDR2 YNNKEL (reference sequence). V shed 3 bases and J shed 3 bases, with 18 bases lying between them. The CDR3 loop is CASSQFVSGNVYEQYF. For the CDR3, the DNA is TGTGCCAGCAGCCAGTTTGTATCGGGGAATGTCTACGAGCAGTACTTC.

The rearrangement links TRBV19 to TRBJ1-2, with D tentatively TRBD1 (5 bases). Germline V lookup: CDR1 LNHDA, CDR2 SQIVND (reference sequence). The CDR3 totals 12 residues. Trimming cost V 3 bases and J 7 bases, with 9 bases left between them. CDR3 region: CASSMLQGGYTF. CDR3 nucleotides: TGTGCCAGTAGTATGTTGCAGGGTGGCTACACCTTC.

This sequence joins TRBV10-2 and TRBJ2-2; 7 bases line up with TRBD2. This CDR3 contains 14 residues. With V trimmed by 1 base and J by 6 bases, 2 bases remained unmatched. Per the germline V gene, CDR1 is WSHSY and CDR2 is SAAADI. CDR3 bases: TGCGCCAGCAGTGAGTTGGGAGGGGCCGGGGAGCTGTTTTTT. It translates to CASSELGGAGELFF.

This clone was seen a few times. The CDR3 DNA is TGTGCCACCAGCAGAGTGCAGAACCCCACAGATACGCAGTATTTT. Translated: CATSRVQNPTDTQYF. This sequence joins TRBV15 and TRBJ2-3; D gene uncertain. The germline CDR1 and CDR2 sequences are LNHNV and YYDKDF (reference sequence). V gave up 1 base and J gave up 2 bases, with 10 bases separating them. The CDR3 has 15 amino acids. Together with reference TRBV15 and TRBJ2-3, the CDR3 gives the full variable domain: DAMVIQNPRYQVTQFGKPVTLSCSQTLNHNVMYWYQQKSSQAPKLLFHYYDKDFNNEADTPDNFQSRRPNTSFCFLDIRSPGLGDTAMYLCATSRVQNPTDTQYFGPGTRLTVL.

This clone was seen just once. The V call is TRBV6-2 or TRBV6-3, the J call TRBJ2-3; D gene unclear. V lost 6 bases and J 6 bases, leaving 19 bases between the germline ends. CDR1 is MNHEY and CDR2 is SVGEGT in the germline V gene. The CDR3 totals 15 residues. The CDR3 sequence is CASSSQTERGDTQYF. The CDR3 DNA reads TGTGCCAGCAGCTCCCAGACCGAGCGAGGTGATACGCAGTATTTT.

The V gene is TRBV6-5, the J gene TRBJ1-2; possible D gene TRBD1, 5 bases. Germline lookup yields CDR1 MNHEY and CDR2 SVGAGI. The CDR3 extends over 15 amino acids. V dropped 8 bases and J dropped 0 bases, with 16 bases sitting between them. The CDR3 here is CASRPEGLANYGYTF. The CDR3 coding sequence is TGTGCCAGCCGTCCGGAGGGGTTAGCTAACTATGGCTACACCTTC.

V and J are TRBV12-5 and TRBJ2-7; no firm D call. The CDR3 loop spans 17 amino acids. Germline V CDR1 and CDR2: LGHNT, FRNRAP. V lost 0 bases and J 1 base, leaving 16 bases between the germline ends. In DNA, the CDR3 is TGTGCTAGTGGTTTGGTGGGCCGATTCCAACCTTCCTACGAGCAGTACTTC. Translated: CASGLVGRFQPSYEQYF.

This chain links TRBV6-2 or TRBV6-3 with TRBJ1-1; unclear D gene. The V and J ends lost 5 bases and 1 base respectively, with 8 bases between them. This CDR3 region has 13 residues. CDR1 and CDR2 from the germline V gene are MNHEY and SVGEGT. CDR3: CASSDTGNTEAFF. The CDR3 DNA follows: TGTGCCAGCAGTGATACGGGGAACACTGAAGCTTTCTTT.

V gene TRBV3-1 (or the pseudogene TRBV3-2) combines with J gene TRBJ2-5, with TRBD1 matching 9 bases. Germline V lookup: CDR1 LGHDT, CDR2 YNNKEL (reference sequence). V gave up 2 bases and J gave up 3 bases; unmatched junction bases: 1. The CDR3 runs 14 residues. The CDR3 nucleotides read TGTGCCAGCAGCCAACGGGACAGGGAAGAGACCCAGTACTTC. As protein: CASSQRDREETQYF.

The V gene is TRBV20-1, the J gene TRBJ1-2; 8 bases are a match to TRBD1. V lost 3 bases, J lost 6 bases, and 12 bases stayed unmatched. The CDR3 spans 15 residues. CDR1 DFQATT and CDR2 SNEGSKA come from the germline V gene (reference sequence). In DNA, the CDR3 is TGCAGTGCTAGTCATTCTACAGGGGGGGTGAATGGCTACACCTTC. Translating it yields CSASHSTGGVNGYTF.

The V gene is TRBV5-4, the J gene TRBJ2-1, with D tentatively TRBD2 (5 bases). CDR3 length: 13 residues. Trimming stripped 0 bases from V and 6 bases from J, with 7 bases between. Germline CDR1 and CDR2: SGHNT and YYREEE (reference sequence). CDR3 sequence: CASSLAGSNEQFF. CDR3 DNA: TGTGCCAGCAGCTTGGCGGGGTCCAATGAGCAGTTCTTC.

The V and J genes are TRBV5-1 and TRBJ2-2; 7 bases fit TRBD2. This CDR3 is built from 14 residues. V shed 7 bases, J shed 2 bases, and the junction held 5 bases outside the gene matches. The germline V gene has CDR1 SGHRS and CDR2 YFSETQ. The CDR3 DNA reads TGCGCCAGCGGGGGGGACGGCAACACCGGGGAGCTGTTTTTT. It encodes CASGGDGNTGELFF.